The present T cell receptor (beta chain) was sequenced within a study of blood T cell repertoires in COVID-19. Data came from immunoSEQ multiplex PCR; TCRdb stores just in-frame clones and leaves some out. This sample has around 55,000 clones; about 87% occur once, and the top ten carry more than 3%. The V end was cut by 2 bases, the J end by 1 base, with 5 bases between. CDR1 is MNHEY and CDR2 is SMNVEV in the germline V gene (reference sequence). This CDR3 is 13 amino acids long. The receptor's source is a man aged 35 to 55 with COVID-19, enrolled during active disease. Sequenced material: peripheral blood. The V call is TRBV27, the J call TRBJ1-1, with D unresolved. CDR3 DNA sequence: TGTGCCAGCAGTTTAGGGCAGAACACTGAAGCTTTCTTT. This translates into CASSLGQNTEAFF.